This TCR beta chain originates from a study of shared clonotypes between healthy human individuals. Study-wide findings and caveats: Generation of non-shared clonotypes was less probable than generation of clonotypes shared by all four donors. Sharing across four donors was highest in naive CD4 (around 5%) and lowest in memory CD8 (around 0.4%).

V was clipped by 4 bases and J by 5 bases; unmatched bases: 6. CDR1 SGHTS and CDR2 YDEGEE come from the germline V gene. The CDR3 is 15 amino acids. About this clone itself: Its target is not known.

There were only Caucasian adults among the donors, and all lived in Nashville, Tennessee. The assay was immunoSEQ multiplex PCR, and TCRdb's table has in-frame clones only and misses some. The table has around 2.3 million clones, 90% to 96% seen once; the top ten hold less than 0.15%. The receptor was derived from a man between 18 and 29 years old in good health. The chain uses TRBV5-8 and TRBJ2-7; 13 bases map to TRBD2. The material sequenced was naive CD4+ T cells sorted from blood. The sample's subset: CD45RA+ positively selected. The CDR3 DNA sequence: TGTGCCAGCAGCATCGGACTAGCGGGGGACGACGAGCAGTACTTC. It codes for CASSIGLAGDDEQYF.